The 29 T cell receptor beta chains listed next were all sequenced from one sample in a study of T cell clusters in autoimmune cytopenias. TRB rearrangements were amplified by touch-down multiplex PCR with mixed TRB-A/B primers. Following a re-call of the multiplex PCR reads, TCRdb has one entry per CDR3 protein and lacks DNA. This sample's clone table lists about 3,900 distinct CDR3 sequences. Approximately 40,000 genome equivalents of blood DNA were amplified for TRB. The specimen was peripheral blood. Receptors were obtained from a human donor with an autoimmune cytopenia or autoimmune hepatitis (not recorded which).

The V call is TRBV27, the J call TRBJ2-1; checking the TCRdb D call of TRBD2 is not possible without DNA. The CDR3 is 16 amino acids. Germline assignment: CDR1 MNHEY and CDR2 SMNVEV (reference sequence). CDR3 in amino acids: CASSLSAGLADNEQFF.

The chain has TRBV12-3 or TRBV12-4 and TRBJ1-2; no DNA is available, so the TRBD1 call from TCRdb remains unchecked. The CDR3 spans 13 residues. CDR3: CASSWTGSGGYTF.

Judged by frequency, this clonotype is medium-sized. The chain has TRBV27 and TRBJ2-5; the D call of TRBD2 rests on TCRdb alone, since no DNA is present to check it. The CDR3 is made up of 12 amino acids. Germline assignment: CDR1 MNHEY and CDR2 SMNVEV (reference sequence). The CDR3 is CARQGGGETQYF.

Measured by frequency, this clonotype is medium-sized. J is TRBJ2-1 and V is TRBV6-5. Germline CDR1 reads MNHEY; CDR2 reads SVGAGI. This CDR3 comprises 14 residues. The CDR3 is CASSYSLLENEQFF.

By frequency, this clonotype registers medium-sized. CDR3 residues: CAWGGSQTPQYF. The rearrangement joins TRBV30 to TRBJ2-7; there is no DNA to check the TCRdb D call of TRBD1. The CDR3 totals 12 residues. The V gene's germline CDR1 is GTSNPN and CDR2 SVGIG (reference sequence).

This clonotype registers medium-sized by frequency. The chain recombines TRBV12-3 or TRBV12-4 with TRBJ2-3; lacking DNA, the TRBD1 call made by TCRdb goes unchecked. The CDR3 covers 13 residues. The CDR3: CASRDVMESTQYF.

This clonotype is deemed medium-sized by its frequency. The chain couples TRBV19 to TRBJ2-1. Per the germline V gene, CDR1 is LNHDA and CDR2 is SQIVND (reference sequence). The CDR3 sequence is 14 residues long. The CDR3 spells CASSMSAADNEQFF.

The gene calls are TRBV6-2 or TRBV6-3 and TRBJ1-2; the TCRdb D gene call, TRBD1, has no DNA to confirm it. Germline lookup yields CDR1 MNHEY and CDR2 SVGEGT. This CDR3 is 14 amino acids long. CDR3 sequence: CASRETGANYGYTF.

This clonotype is deemed medium-sized by its frequency. This chain uses TRBV15 with TRBJ2-3. CDR3 length: 12 residues. Per germline, CDR1 LNHNV and CDR2 YYDKDF (reference sequence). This CDR3 is CATSRPKDTQYF.

The chain combines TRBV7-6 with TRBJ1-2. The CDR3 totals 15 residues. Germline V CDR1 and CDR2: SGHVS, FNYEAQ. The CDR3 loop reads CASSLGVEGGYGYTF.

According to its frequency, this clonotype is medium-sized. The gene calls are TRBV6-5 and TRBJ1-1. CDR1 is MNHEY and CDR2 is SVGAGI in the germline V gene. CDR3 size: 13 residues. CDR3 sequence: CASRPPGTSEAFF.

This chain joins TRBV18 and TRBJ2-5; TCRdb picks TRBD1, but there is no DNA to check that call. Looked up from germline, CDR1 is KGHSH and CDR2 is LQKENI. CDR3 length equals 15 residues. The CDR3 sequence: CASSVGGEIQETQYF.

The gene calls are TRBV18 and TRBJ1-6. From germline, CDR1 is KGHSH and CDR2 LQKENI. This CDR3 contains 19 residues. The CDR3 region is CASSPGMDSFNSYNSPLHF.

V gene TRBV19 combines with J gene TRBJ1-1; lacking DNA, the TRBD1 call made by TCRdb goes unchecked. The CDR3 is 16 residues long. Germline CDR1 is LNHDA and CDR2 is SQIVND (reference sequence). This CDR3 is CASSQGWELRNTEAFF.

The chain has TRBV10-3 and TRBJ2-5; TCRdb gives TRBD1 as the D gene, but with no DNA this cannot be confirmed. Germline CDR1 reads ENHRY; CDR2 reads SYGVKD. This CDR3 is 14 amino acids long. CDR3 region: CASSLGHSLQTQYF.

This clonotype shows up as medium-sized (0.01 to 0.1%) by frequency. The rearrangement links TRBV19 to TRBJ1-6. CDR3 length equals 14 residues. Germline V gene lookup returns CDR1 LNHDA and CDR2 SQIVND (reference sequence). CDR3 residues: CASSAGPKNSPLHF. The complete variable domain, with remaining parts taken from reference TRBV19 and TRBJ1-6, reads DGGITQSPKYLFRKEGQNVTLSCEQNLNHDAMYWYRQDPGQGLRLIYYSQIVNDFQKGDIAEGYSVSREKKESFPLTVTSAQKNPTAFYLCASSAGPKNSPLHFGNGTRLTVT.

This sequence joins TRBV6-2 or TRBV6-3 and TRBJ2-1; the D gene TCRdb calls, TRBD2, cannot be checked with no DNA. This CDR3 has 17 amino acids. Germline V gives CDR1 MNHEY, CDR2 SVGEGT. The CDR3: CASSYELLAGGGNEQFF.

V and J are TRBV27 and TRBJ2-3; TCRdb's D call of TRBD2 is untestable without DNA. Germline assignment: CDR1 MNHEY and CDR2 SMNVEV (reference sequence). The CDR3 contains 17 residues. CDR3 sequence reads: CASSPWTSGAGTATQYF.

In terms of frequency, this clonotype is medium-sized. This chain uses TRBV19 with TRBJ1-2; with no DNA, the TCRdb D assignment of TRBD1 cannot be verified. In germline, CDR1 is LNHDA, CDR2 SQIVND (reference sequence). The CDR3 is 17 amino acids. The chain's CDR3 is CASSSDRGEGRVYGYTF.

The CDR3 loop is CSADGTTMYGEQFF. V and J are TRBV20-1 and TRBJ2-1; TCRdb returns TRBD2, unconfirmable since there is no DNA. The CDR3 covers 14 residues. CDR1 DFQATT and CDR2 SNEGSKA come from the germline V gene (reference sequence).

Judged by frequency, this clonotype is medium-sized. The V call is TRBV6-2 or TRBV6-3, the J call TRBJ1-6; absent DNA, TCRdb's TRBD1 call cannot be checked. Germline CDR1 and CDR2: MNHEY and SVGEGT. The CDR3 sequence is 16 residues long. The CDR3 sequence: CASSDLGRGHNSPLHF.

This clonotype is labeled medium-sized based on frequency. This chain uses TRBV6-5 with TRBJ2-1. CDR3 length: 13 residues. The germline V gene encodes CDR1 MNHEY and CDR2 SVGAGI. Here the CDR3 reads CASSYRGYNEQFF.

Judged by frequency, this clonotype is large. This chain uses TRBV29-1 with TRBJ2-7. This CDR3 contains 11 residues. Germline assignment: CDR1 SQVTM and CDR2 ANQGSEA. The CDR3 protein is CSVGTVYEQYF.

The rearrangement uses TRBV30 and TRBJ2-2. The CDR3 has 15 residues. Germline V lookup: CDR1 GTSNPN, CDR2 SVGIG (reference sequence). The CDR3 loop reads CAWSVHPSNTGELFF. The complete variable domain, with remaining parts taken from reference TRBV30 and TRBJ2-2, reads SQTIHQWPATLVQPVGSPLSLECTVEGTSNPNLYWYRQAAGRGLQLLFYSVGIGQISSEVPQNLSASRPQDRQFILSSKKLLLSDSGFYLCAWSVHPSNTGELFFGEGSRLTVL.

The gene calls are TRBV19 and TRBJ2-1; without DNA, the TCRdb call of TRBD1 cannot be checked. Germline loops: CDR1 LNHDA, CDR2 SQIVND (reference sequence). This CDR3 region has 15 residues. CDR3 amino acids: CASSPLRTGAGEQYF.

The chain combines TRBV6-5 with TRBJ1-2; TCRdb reports TRBD1, a call that lacks DNA to check it against. The CDR3 length is 16 residues. Germline V gene sequence: CDR1 MNHEY, CDR2 SVGAGI. The CDR3 here is CASSYPLGGGNYGYTF.

Considering frequency, this clonotype is medium-sized. This CDR3 reads CAWSHVGSSSWGANVLTF. The V and J genes are TRBV30 and TRBJ2-6; TCRdb's D gene call, TRBD2, goes unchecked for lack of DNA. This CDR3 is built from 18 residues. CDR1 and CDR2 from the germline V gene are GTSNPN and SVGIG (reference sequence).

This chain uses TRBV6-2 or TRBV6-3 with TRBJ1-1. Per the germline V gene, CDR1 is MNHEY and CDR2 is SVGEGT. The CDR3 loop spans 14 amino acids. CDR3 residues: CASSPYGVDTEAFF.

This clonotype is classed as medium-sized by frequency. The J gene is TRBJ2-2, the V gene TRBV19; the TRBD1 assignment by TCRdb is unverifiable without DNA. The CDR3 has 16 residues. The germline CDR1 and CDR2 sequences are LNHDA and SQIVND (reference sequence). This chain's CDR3 is CASSPRTGSNTGELFF.